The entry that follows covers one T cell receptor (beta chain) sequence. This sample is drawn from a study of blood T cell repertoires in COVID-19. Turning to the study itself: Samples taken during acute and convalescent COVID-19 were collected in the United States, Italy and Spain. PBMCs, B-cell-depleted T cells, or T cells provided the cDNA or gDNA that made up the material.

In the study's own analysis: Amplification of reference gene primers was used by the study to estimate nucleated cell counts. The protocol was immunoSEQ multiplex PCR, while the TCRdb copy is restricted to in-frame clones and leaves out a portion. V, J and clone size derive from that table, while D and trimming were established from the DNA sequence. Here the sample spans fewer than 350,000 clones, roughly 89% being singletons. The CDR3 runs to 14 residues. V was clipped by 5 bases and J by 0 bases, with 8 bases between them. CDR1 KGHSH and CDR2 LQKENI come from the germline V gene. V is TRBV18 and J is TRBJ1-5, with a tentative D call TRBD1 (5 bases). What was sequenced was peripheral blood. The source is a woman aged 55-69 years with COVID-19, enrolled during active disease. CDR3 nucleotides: TGTGCCAGCTCATCCCAGGGTAGCAATCAGCCCCAGCATTTT. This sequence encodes CASSSQGSNQPQHF.